This T cell receptor (beta chain) was retrieved from a study of cytomegalovirus exposure and HLA in healthy donors. The CDR3 runs to 15 residues. Germline V CDR1 and CDR2: SNHLY, FYNNEI. V lost 2 bases, J lost 4 bases, and 12 bases lay in between. Vbeta (60) and Jbeta (13) primers were used in the PCR. Assay: immunoSEQ multiplex PCR; the TCRdb copy retains only in-frame clones and omits some. The repertoire holds approximately 70,000 clones, with about two thirds as singletons. V gene TRBV2 combines with J gene TRBJ1-5; D not resolved. The receptor's source is a man aged 35 to 55 in good health and CMV-seropositive. The sequencing input was PBMCs. CDR3 coding DNA: TGTGCCAGCAGTGAACCTCTCCCCCGTAATCAGCCCCAGCATTTT. Protein product: CASSEPLPRNQPQHF.